This entry lists 25 T cell receptor beta chains sequenced from one sample in a study of blood T cell repertoires in COVID-19. Libraries were prepared by immunoSEQ multiplex PCR; TCRdb keeps only in-frame clonotypes and omits some of them. The data show 110,000 to 150,000 clones, just over 85% seen once. The sequenced sample consisted of PBMCs or T cells enriched from blood (not recorded which). The receptors stem from a man aged 45-65 years who had recovered from COVID-19.

The table lists this clone with a count of one. The chain joins TRBV14 to TRBJ2-1; tentatively, D is TRBD1 (6 bases). Germline lookup yields CDR1 SGHDN and CDR2 FVKESK. V lost 6 bases and J lost 4, with 13 bases in between. This CDR3 spans 14 amino acids. CDR3 bases: TGTGCCAGCAGTCGAGAAGGGGGATACAATGAGCAGTTCTTC. The encoded protein is CASSREGGYNEQFF. Full variable domain (missing parts from reference TRBV14 and TRBJ2-1): EAGVTQFPSHSVIEKGQTVTLRCDPISGHDNLYWYRRVMGKEIKFLLHFVKESKQDESGMPNNRFLAERTGGTYSTLKVQPAELEDSGVYFCASSREGGYNEQFFGPGTRLTVL.

V and J are TRBV5-6 and TRBJ2-2; D gene uncertain. The ends were cut back, 0 bases at V and 8 bases at J, with 8 bases in the middle. The CDR3 runs 13 residues. Per the germline V gene, CDR1 is SGHDT and CDR2 is YYEEEE. The CDR3 protein is CASSLGVAGELFF. The CDR3 coding sequence is TGTGCCAGCAGCTTGGGGGTAGCTGGGGAGCTGTTTTTT.

This chain joins TRBV24-1 and TRBJ2-1; D unclear. With 9 bases removed from V and 10 bases from J, the gap between germline ends came to 9 bases. The CDR3 covers 10 residues. Germline loops: CDR1 KGHDR, CDR2 SFDVKD. The CDR3 protein is CATVSAEQFF. The CDR3 region has the DNA TGTGCCACCGTTTCCGCGGAGCAGTTCTTC.

This clone appeared once. This sequence joins TRBV28 and TRBJ1-4; 9 nucleotides align to TRBD1. Germline V gene sequence: CDR1 MDHEN, CDR2 SYDVKM. V lost 4 bases to trimming and J lost 8 bases; unmatched junction nucleotides: 8. This CDR3 is built from 15 residues. The CDR3 spells CASSYLQGAAEKLFF. CDR3 bases: TGTGCCAGCAGTTACTTACAGGGGGCTGCCGAAAAACTGTTTTTT.

CDR3 sequence (DNA): TGTGCCAGCAGCTTAGCGGGGGGCAATGAGCAGTTCTTC. This codes for CASSLAGGNEQFF. This sequence joins TRBV11-2 and TRBJ2-1, with TRBD2 matching 7 bases. V lost 1 base and J lost 6; bases outside the gene matches: 0. The germline gives CDR1 SGHAT, CDR2 FQNNGV. CDR3 size: 13 residues.

This chain uses TRBV6-5 with TRBJ1-1, with TRBD1 matching over 8 bases. There are 14 residues in the CDR3. The germline V gene encodes CDR1 MNHEY and CDR2 SVGAGI. J lost 3 bases, V lost 5 bases, and 5 bases had no gene match. Here the CDR3 reads CASSLQGEYTEAFF. In nucleotides, the CDR3 is TGTGCCAGCAGTCTACAGGGGGAGTACACTGAAGCTTTCTTT.

The chain combines TRBV5-1 with TRBJ2-7; D perhaps matches TRBD1 (5 bases). This CDR3 has 15 residues. Deletions cut 0 bases from V and 2 bases from J, with 12 bases between. Germline V CDR1 and CDR2: SGHRS, YFSETQ. CDR3 amino acids: CASSLGQGGPYEQYV. The CDR3 region has the DNA TGCGCCAGCAGCTTGGGCCAGGGCGGCCCCTACGAGCAGTACGTC.

This chain uses TRBV28 with TRBJ1-4; D might be TRBD1 (6 bases). The CDR3 has 16 residues. Germline values: CDR1 MDHEN, CDR2 SYDVKM. V dropped 3 bases and J dropped 10 bases, with 21 bases sitting between them. In DNA, the CDR3 is TGTGCCAGCAGTTTGGGGGGGGCCCGCGATATGGGAAAACTGTTTTTT. Encoded protein: CASSLGGARDMGKLFF.

The chain links TRBV7-2 to TRBJ1-5; D not resolved. Germline V lookup: CDR1 SGHTA, CDR2 FQGNSA. CDR3 length: 15 residues. V was trimmed by 5 bases and J by 1 base, leaving 12 bases between them. CDR3 nucleotide sequence: TGTGCCAGCAGCCCGAGAGGTGCCAGCAATCAGCCCCAGCATTTT. Translated, it gives CASSPRGASNQPQHF.

The J gene is TRBJ1-1, the V gene TRBV28, with 9 bases that match TRBD1. Germline V gene lookup returns CDR1 MDHEN and CDR2 SYDVKM. The CDR3 is made up of 13 amino acids. J gave up 1 base and V 7 bases, and 1 base lay outside the gene matches. The CDR3 nucleotides read TGTGCCAGCAAGGACAGGGGGAACACTGAAGCTTTCTTT. It specifies CASKDRGNTEAFF.

CDR3 coding DNA: TGTGCCAGCAGTTCAGGGGTCCAGGGGTCGTTGAACACTGAAGCTTTCTTT. Amino acid sequence: CASSSGVQGSLNTEAFF. The chain employs TRBV28 and TRBJ1-1; weak D call: TRBD1 (6 bases). In germline, CDR1 is MDHEN, CDR2 SYDVKM. The V end lost 4 bases, the J end lost 0 bases, and 18 bases lay between the germline ends. The CDR3 sequence is 17 residues long.

The chain couples TRBV7-9 to TRBJ1-2; TRBD1 might be the D (6 bases). The germline CDR1 and CDR2 sequences are SEHNR and FQNEAQ (reference sequence). This CDR3 comprises 13 residues. Deletions cut 5 bases from V and 3 bases from J, with 10 bases between. In DNA form, the CDR3 reads TGTGCCAGCAGCCCAGGGGCCCACTATGGCTACACCTTC. Translating it yields CASSPGAHYGYTF.

This clone was observed a single time. For the CDR3, the DNA is TGTGCCACTCGAGACAGATTTAACTATGGCTACACCTTC. The encoded protein is CATRDRFNYGYTF. The chain combines TRBV19 with TRBJ1-2, with a possible D match to TRBD1 (5 bases). Trimming removed 10 bases at V and 1 base at J, with 13 bases between. The CDR3 has 13 residues. Germline V gene lookup returns CDR1 LNHDA and CDR2 SQIVND (reference sequence).

The V call is TRBV3-1 (or the pseudogene TRBV3-2), the J call TRBJ1-1; the D gene is possibly TRBD1 (6 bases). The CDR3 contains 15 residues. V was cut by 2 bases and J by 10 bases, with 20 bases left in between. Germline V gives CDR1 LGHDT, CDR2 YNNKEL (reference sequence). In DNA, the CDR3 is TGTGCCAGCAGCCAACAGGCAGGGGTAATTAGGTTAGCTTTCTTT. This encodes CASSQQAGVIRLAFF.

The rearrangement links TRBV6-5 to TRBJ2-3; 8 bases align to TRBD1. The germline V gene has CDR1 MNHEY and CDR2 SVGAGI. The CDR3 loop spans 14 amino acids. V shed 11 bases, J shed 4 bases, and the junction held 11 bases outside the gene matches. The chain's CDR3 is CAGTGTGLPDTQYF. The CDR3 DNA reads TGTGCCGGGACCGGGACAGGACTTCCAGATACGCAGTATTTT.

The V and J genes are TRBV14 and TRBJ1-6; perhaps TRBD1 as D (6 bases). Germline V gene sequence: CDR1 SGHDN, CDR2 FVKESK. This CDR3 is 13 amino acids long. Trimming took off 6 bases at V and 4 bases at J, with 7 bases between the two ends. In DNA form, the CDR3 reads TGTGCCAGCAGTGGACAGTATAATTCACCCCTCCACTTT. Protein sequence: CASSGQYNSPLHF.

The chain carries TRBV5-1 and TRBJ1-2; D is ambiguous. The CDR3 contains 13 residues. Trimming removed 4 bases at V and 6 bases at J, with 13 bases between. The V gene's germline CDR1 is SGHRS and CDR2 YFSETQ. CDR3 sequence reads: CASSQPGNNGYTF. Here the CDR3 DNA reads TGCGCCAGCAGCCAGCCGGGGAACAATGGCTACACCTTC.

J is TRBJ1-3 and V is TRBV19, with a weak D call TRBD1 (6 bases). Germline CDR1 and CDR2: LNHDA and SQIVND (reference sequence). Trimming took 6 bases from V and 0 from J, leaving 18 bases between them. The CDR3 totals 17 residues. In DNA form, the CDR3 reads TGTGCCAGTAGCAGGACAGCCGACTTGGGCTCTGGAAACACCATATATTTT. This translates into CASSRTADLGSGNTIYF.

This sequence joins TRBV5-8 and TRBJ1-4, with D unclear. Trimming cost V 4 bases and J 0 bases, with 13 bases left between them. The CDR3 is made up of 16 amino acids. Germline CDR1 SGHTS, CDR2 YDEGEE. This CDR3 reads CASSHKGGTTNEKLFF. CDR3 in DNA: TGTGCCAGCAGCCACAAAGGAGGGACAACTAATGAAAAACTGTTTTTT.

The chain has TRBV14 and TRBJ2-6; 8 bases map to TRBD2. Germline V lookup: CDR1 SGHDN, CDR2 FVKESK. The CDR3 totals 15 residues. J was trimmed by 2 bases and V by 6 bases; bases with no gene match: 3. The chain's CDR3 is CASRRGGAGANVLTF. The CDR3 DNA reads TGTGCCAGCAGACGGGGGGGCGCTGGGGCCAACGTCCTGACTTTC.

A single count supports this clone. The genes are TRBV19 and TRBJ1-4, with D unresolved. This CDR3 contains 16 residues. CDR1 and CDR2 from the germline V gene are LNHDA and SQIVND (reference sequence). Trimming left V 5 bases short and J 1 base short, with 14 bases between. The CDR3 DNA is TGTGCCAGTAGTGCCAACTACGGGAAAACTAATGAAAAACTGTTTTTT. Translation: CASSANYGKTNEKLFF.

This clone was recorded only once. This chain uses TRBV28 with TRBJ2-3, with 7 bases lining up with TRBD2. Germline values: CDR1 MDHEN, CDR2 SYDVKM. V lost 8 bases and J lost 5; bases outside the gene matches: 4. The CDR3 loop spans 12 amino acids. In DNA, the CDR3 is TGTGCCAGCTGGGGGGGAGTAGATACGCAGTATTTT. It is translated as CASWGGVDTQYF.

The V and J genes are TRBV4-2 and TRBJ1-2; TRBD1 might be the D (6 bases). CDR3 size: 17 residues. The germline CDR1 and CDR2 sequences are LGHNA and YNFKEQ. Trimming cost V 0 bases and J 5 bases, with 19 bases left between them. CDR3 amino acids: CASSQELRGGAWYGYTF. Here the CDR3 DNA reads TGTGCCAGCAGCCAAGAGTTAAGGGGGGGCGCTTGGTATGGCTACACCTTC.

The V and J genes are TRBV7-6 and TRBJ2-1; 8 bases are a match to TRBD2. The CDR3 is 16 residues long. CDR1 is SGHVS and CDR2 is FNYEAQ in the germline V gene. V gave up 4 bases and J gave up 5 bases; unmatched junction bases: 10. The DNA for the CDR3 is TGTGCCAGCAGCTCACTGCAGGGCGGGAGGAACAATGAGCAGTTCTTC. It yields the protein CASSSLQGGRNNEQFF.

The chain uses TRBV28 and TRBJ1-5; 8 nucleotides match TRBD1. The germline CDR1 and CDR2 sequences are MDHEN and SYDVKM. This CDR3 comprises 15 residues. The V segment lost 4 bases and the J segment 4 bases; nucleotides outside the gene matches: 6. The CDR3 protein is CASSYSDRENQPQHF. Here the CDR3 DNA reads TGTGCCAGCAGTTACTCGGACAGGGAGAATCAGCCCCAGCATTTT.